These T cell receptor beta chains were read from a single sample in a study of T cell responses to AZD1222 COVID-19 vaccine. Method: immunoSEQ multiplex PCR; TCRdb's copy keeps in-frame clones and lacks some. The table shows about 67,000 clones, with 84% occurring only once. The specimen comprised peripheral blood, sampled on day 0 of AZD1222 vaccination. These receptors were obtained from an adult in good health. Each CDR3 is given with its conserved first and last residue. D genes are given only for firm matches. Some rows mark clone size as missing; the rest say once, few, many or name a class of expanded clone.

TRBD2	TRBV4-2	TRBJ2-5	-	CASSQGSSGGIGETQYF	TGTGCCAGCAGCCAAGGCTCTAGCGGGGGGATAGGAGAGACCCAGTACTTC
-	TRBV6-2/TRBV6-3	TRBJ2-1	once	CASSYEASTGSYNEQFF	TGTGCCAGCAGTTACGAAGCTTCCACAGGCTCCTACAATGAGCAGTTCTTC
-	TRBV3-1/TRBV3-2	TRBJ1-5	many	CASSQEGPRQYSNQPQHF	TGTGCCAGCAGCCAAGAGGGCCCTCGACAGTATAGCAATCAGCCCCAGCATTTT
-	TRBV10-1	TRBJ2-7	once	CASSEVGRSSYEQYF	TGCGCCAGCAGTGAGGTAGGGAGGAGCTCCTACGAGCAGTACTTC
TRBD1	TRBV7-8	TRBJ2-7	-	CASRAGGTGVSEQYF	TGTGCCAGCAGAGCGGGCGGGACAGGGGTTAGCGAGCAGTACTTC
-	TRBV7-3	TRBJ2-6	-	CASSTHAVMGGANVLTF	TGTGCCAGCAGCACCCACGCGGTTATGGGAGGGGCCAACGTCCTGACTTTC
TRBD1	TRBV12-3/TRBV12-4	TRBJ1-2	-	CASSRGQLYGYTF	TGTGCCAGCAGCCGGGGACAGCTCTATGGCTACACCTTC
-	TRBV19	TRBJ1-2	-	CASSRNGHYGYTF	TGTGCCAGTAGCAGGAACGGACACTATGGCTACACCTTC
-	TRBV7-8	TRBJ1-2	-	CASSLGGLSYGYTF	TGTGCCAGCAGCTTGGGGGGACTCAGCTATGGCTACACCTTC
-	TRBV19	TRBJ1-1	-	CASSRTGDTEAFF	TGTGCCAGTAGTAGAACCGGAGACACTGAAGCTTTCTTT
TRBD1	TRBV7-2	TRBJ2-7	-	CASSLDRGRYEQYF	TGTGCCAGCAGCTTAGACAGGGGGCGCTACGAGCAGTACTTC
-	TRBV5-8	TRBJ1-5	few	CASSFTGMGQPQHF	TGTGCCAGCAGCTTCACAGGGATGGGGCAGCCCCAGCATTTT
-	TRBV10-2	TRBJ1-6	-	CASSDIGSYNSPLHF	TGCGCCAGCAGTGATATAGGGTCTTATAATTCACCCCTCCACTTT
-	TRBV30	TRBJ2-1	-	CAWSMGNEQFF	TGTGCCTGGAGCATGGGCAATGAGCAGTTCTTC
TRBD2	TRBV19	TRBJ2-2	-	CATDKSRTSTGELFF	TGTGCCACCGACAAGTCACGGACTAGCACCGGGGAGCTGTTTTTT
TRBD1	TRBV20-1	TRBJ1-1	-	CSAIGQVVFF	TGCAGTGCCATCGGACAGGTGGTTTTCTTT
-	TRBV5-1	TRBJ1-6	once	CASSPQAPRNSPLHF	TGCGCCAGCAGCCCCCAGGCCCCAAGAAATTCACCCCTCCACTTT
TRBD1	TRBV10-3	TRBJ1-2	-	CAISLDRDINYGYTF	TGTGCCATCAGCCTAGACAGGGACATAAACTATGGCTACACCTTC
TRBD2	TRBV7-2	TRBJ2-1	-	CASSLAGGVNEQFF	TGTGCCAGCAGCTTAGCGGGGGGGGTTAATGAGCAGTTCTTC
TRBD2	TRBV7-8	TRBJ2-5	-	CASSLGTSGTVGDQYF	TGTGCCAGCAGCTTGGGGACTAGCGGGACCGTGGGGGACCAGTACTTC
-	TRBV27	TRBJ1-5	-	CASSFRQSNQPQHF	TGTGCCAGCAGTTTCCGACAGTCCAATCAGCCCCAGCATTTT
-	TRBV5-1	TRBJ2-3	-	CASSLGNADTQYF	TGCGCCAGCAGCTTAGGGAACGCAGATACGCAGTATTTT
-	TRBV28	TRBJ1-1	-	CASSLVEVNTEAFF	TGTGCCAGCAGTTTAGTTGAGGTGAACACTGAAGCTTTCTTT
TRBD1	TRBV7-2	TRBJ1-2	-	CASSSHRGREHGYTF	TGTGCCAGCAGCTCACACAGGGGGCGCGAGCATGGCTACACCTTC
-	TRBV3-1/TRBV3-2	TRBJ2-7	-	CASSQKGLIYEQYF	TGTGCCAGCAGCCAGAAGGGGCTGATATACGAGCAGTACTTC
-	TRBV25-1	TRBJ1-1	-	CASWDKRNTEAFF	TGTGCCAGCTGGGACAAACGAAACACTGAAGCTTTCTTT
-	TRBV5-8	TRBJ2-1	-	CASSLGGWWRQFF	TGTGCCAGCAGCTTGGGGGGGTGGTGGCGGCAGTTCTTC
-	TRBV14	TRBJ1-1	-	CASSQVRPAFF	TGTGCCAGCAGCCAAGTTCGTCCGGCTTTCTTT
TRBD1	TRBV7-2	TRBJ2-7	once	CASSQGDRGAYEQYF	TGTGCCAGCAGCCAAGGGGACAGGGGAGCCTACGAGCAGTACTTC
TRBD1	TRBV4-3	TRBJ1-2	-	CASSQDGQVIGGYTF	TGCGCCAGCAGCCAAGACGGACAGGTTATAGGCGGCTACACCTTC
-	TRBV27	TRBJ2-7	-	CASGTPGKDEQYF	TGTGCCAGCGGGACCCCCGGGAAAGACGAGCAGTACTTC
TRBD1	TRBV3-1/TRBV3-2	TRBJ2-7	-	CASSRSQGAKREQYF	TGTGCCAGCAGCCGATCCCAGGGGGCAAAGAGGGAGCAGTACTTC
TRBD1	TRBV9	TRBJ2-1	-	CASSATGGAGNNEQFF	TGTGCCAGCAGCGCGACAGGGGGCGCGGGCAACAATGAGCAGTTCTTC
-	TRBV7-9	TRBJ1-1	-	CASSLGQDSLTEAFF	TGTGCCAGCAGCTTAGGACAGGACAGCTTGACTGAAGCTTTCTTT
-	TRBV28	TRBJ1-1	-	CASSLYNTEAFF	TGTGCCAGCAGTTTATATAACACTGAAGCTTTCTTT
-	TRBV5-5	TRBJ2-7	-	CASSLAIGVLSYEQYF	TGTGCCAGCAGCTTGGCCATAGGGGTGCTCTCCTACGAGCAGTACTTC
TRBD1	TRBV28	TRBJ1-2	-	CASRTGEGYGYTF	TGTGCCAGCCGCACAGGGGAAGGCTATGGCTACACCTTC